This T cell receptor (beta chain) was found in a study of beta chain features in type 1 diabetes. Study conclusions and caveats: Across all four CD4+ subsets, people with type 1 diabetes showed modestly shorter TCRB CDR3s. Fewer junction insertions and more nucleotide deletions appeared in type 1 diabetes patients. For patients, the naive, central memory and Treg TCRB repertoires appeared more alike than for healthy donors.

What was sequenced were expressed TCRB transcripts, since all of the isolated RNA had been reverse transcribed. Approximately 3.5 million reads was the average for naive, central memory and regulatory T cell samples. Generated by immunoSEQ multiplex PCR, the TCRdb table keeps only in-frame clones and is missing some. The top ten hold roughly 0.6% of the sample, which has some 350,000 clones, around 10% seen once. The CDR3 sequence is 13 residues long. V lost 2 bases and J lost 7, with 11 bases in between. Germline V lookup: CDR1 LNHDA, CDR2 SQIVND (reference sequence). This clone was observed a few times. Antigen specificity is unknown. CD45RO/CCR7/CD25/CD127/CD95/CD27 sorting isolated CD4+ naive, central memory, regulatory and stem cell-like memory cells.

This chain connects TRBV19 to TRBJ1-1, with D perhaps matching TRBD1 (5 bases). Source material: central memory CD4+ T cells from blood. The receptor was derived from a man aged 30 to 45 with type 1 diabetes. DNA for the CDR3: TGTGCCAGTAGTATACAGGGTCGGGGTGAAGCTTTCTTT. Residues: CASSIQGRGEAFF. Together with reference TRBV19 and TRBJ1-1, the CDR3 gives the full variable domain: DGGITQSPKYLFRKEGQNVTLSCEQNLNHDAMYWYRQDPGQGLRLIYYSQIVNDFQKGDIAEGYSVSREKKESFPLTVTSAQKNPTAFYLCASSIQGRGEAFFGQGTRLTVV.